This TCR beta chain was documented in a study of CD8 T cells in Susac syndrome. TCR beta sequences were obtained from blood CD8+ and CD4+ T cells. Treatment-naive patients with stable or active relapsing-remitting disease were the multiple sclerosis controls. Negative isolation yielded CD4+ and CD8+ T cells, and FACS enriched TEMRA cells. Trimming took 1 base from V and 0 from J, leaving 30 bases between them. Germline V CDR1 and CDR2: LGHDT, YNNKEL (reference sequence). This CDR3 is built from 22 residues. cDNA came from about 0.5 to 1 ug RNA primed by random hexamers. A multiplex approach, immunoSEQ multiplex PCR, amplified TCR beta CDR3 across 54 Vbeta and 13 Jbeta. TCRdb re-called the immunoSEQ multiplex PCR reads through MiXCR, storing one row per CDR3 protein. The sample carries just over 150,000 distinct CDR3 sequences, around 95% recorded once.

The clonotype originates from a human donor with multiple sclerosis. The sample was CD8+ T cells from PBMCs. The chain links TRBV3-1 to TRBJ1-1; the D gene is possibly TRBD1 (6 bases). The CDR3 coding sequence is TGTGCCAGCAGCCAAGCGTTCGGGCAGGCCGGGAGCCAGGGGACTATGAACACTGAAGCTTTCTTT. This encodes CASSQAFGQAGSQGTMNTEAFF.